The clone carrying this T cell receptor (beta chain) has just a few counts. What it binds is unknown. This entry comes from a study of regulatory T cells in long-lasting Graves disease. About the research overall: Graves' disease counted as persistent after over 5 years of antithyroid drugs with positive TSH receptor antibodies. General study points: Accuracy might have suffered from few samples.

Researchers made TCR beta libraries by using iRepertoire HTBI primers and running Arm-PCR on CDR3 regions. TCRdb processed the multiplex PCR reads anew with MiXCR; each CDR3 protein has one entry. The sample has some 440,000 distinct CDR3 sequences; 20% are singletons. V lost 6 bases, J lost 5 bases, and 13 bases lay in between. The CDR3 extends over 14 amino acids. The V gene's germline CDR1 is SEHNR and CDR2 FQNEAQ (reference sequence). Time point specified: persistent/refractory GD, antithyroid drugs over 5 years with positive TRAb. Making the TCR library involved RNA that had been extracted from PBMCs. Enrollment of patients was through an endocrinology department in Xi'an, China. As collected, the peripheral blood samples measured about 9.2 milliliters each and went into EDTA tubes.

The sequenced sample was peripheral blood mononuclear cells (PBMCs), obtained when the disease was refractory, from a patient treated with antithyroid drugs. The receptor comes from a female donor with Graves disease. The chain carries TRBV7-9 and TRBJ1-4; D is unclear. CDR3 DNA: TGTGCCAGCAGACTAGGACTGACGAATGAAAAACTGTTTTTT. It encodes CASRLGLTNEKLFF.